This record covers a single T cell receptor beta chain. Its antigen is unidentified. The sample is drawn from a study of glioma-infiltrating T cells. The V and J ends lost 8 bases and 6 bases respectively, with 14 bases between them. The CDR3 consists of 13 residues. Amplification of TCR alpha and beta CDR3 regions from RNA used iRepertoire nested multiplex PCR. For one-step reverse transcription and amplification, roughly 100-400 ng of tissue mRNA or PBMC total RNA was used. TCRdb re-analysed the multiplex PCR reads in MiXCR, keeping a single row per CDR3 protein. The table includes roughly 200,000 distinct CDR3 sequences, roughly 32% detected once. Study-wide results and limits: Non-neoplastic patients had below-expected tissue-blood divergence, while all gliomas exceeded expectation. Very few CDR3 sequences were shared between tissue and blood.

This sequence originates from a human donor with low-grade glioma or glioblastoma, undergoing nonglioma brain surgery, or in good health (not recorded which). The sample taken for sequencing was glioma tissue, nonneoplastic brain tissue, or PBMCs (not recorded which). The chain joins TRBV12-3 or TRBV12-4 to TRBJ1-3; D uncertain. The CDR3 nucleotides are TGTGCCAGCGACAAAATCCCTGTAAACACCATATATTTT. As protein: CASDKIPVNTIYF.